What follows are 3 T cell receptor beta chains derived from one specimen sequenced in a study of blood T cell repertoires in COVID-19. Clones were sequenced by immunoSEQ multiplex PCR, and TCRdb holds only the in-frame ones, with some missing. The data hold 170,000 or so clones, with 80% to 85% observed a single time. Sequencing used peripheral blood. These receptors originate from a man younger than 35 with active or convalescent COVID-19.

The V and J genes are TRBV5-1 and TRBJ1-3; TRBD1 matches 7 bases. V shed 4 bases, J shed 1 base, and the junction held 2 bases outside the gene matches. Germline V lookup: CDR1 SGHRS, CDR2 YFSETQ. The CDR3 covers 14 residues. The CDR3 here is CASSEQGSGNTIYF. CDR3 in DNA: TGCGCCAGCAGCGAACAGGGGTCTGGAAACACCATATATTTT.

The gene calls are TRBV9 and TRBJ2-1; perhaps TRBD2 as D (6 bases). CDR1 is SGDLS and CDR2 is YYNGEE in the germline V gene. Trimming removed 2 bases from V and 8 bases from J, with 11 bases in between. The CDR3 runs 13 residues. The CDR3 region has the DNA TGTGCCAGCAGCGTTCGGGAGAGGCATGAGCAGTTCTTC. Residues: CASSVRERHEQFF.

This chain connects TRBV7-2 to TRBJ1-2, with D perhaps TRBD1 (6 bases). V lost 1 base and J lost 3, with 9 bases in between. The CDR3 covers 14 residues. Germline V gives CDR1 SGHTA, CDR2 FQGNSA. The CDR3 DNA reads TGTGCCAGCAGCTTAGAGTCAGGGGACTATGGCTACACCTTC. This codes for CASSLESGDYGYTF.